This T cell receptor (beta chain) was obtained from a study of CD8+ T cells in alopecia areata. Study context: Each of the treated patients was given oral tofacitinib, 5 to 10 mg twice daily, for moderate-to-severe alopecia areata.

Extracted RNA was reverse transcribed into cDNA, the sequencing template. Assay used: immunoSEQ multiplex PCR; TCRdb lists only in-frame clones, some missing. The repertoire holds tens of thousands of clones, with 55% to 65% as singletons. Between the trimmed V and J ends, which lost 4 bases and 4 bases, there was a span of 28 bases. This CDR3 spans 19 amino acids. CDR1 and CDR2 from the germline V gene are SGHDN and FVKESK. The sequence was obtained from a human donor with alopecia areata. The material sequenced was CD8+ T cells sorted from blood, taken at week 0. J is TRBJ2-5 and V is TRBV14, with D maybe TRBD2 (7 bases). The CDR3 is CASSRAPWGASREGETQYF. The CDR3 DNA reads as TGTGCCAGCAGCCGAGCCCCGTGGGGGGCCTCGAGGGAGGGAGAGACCCAGTACTTC. The full variable domain, completed using reference TRBV14 and TRBJ2-5, is EAGVTQFPSHSVIEKGQTVTLRCDPISGHDNLYWYRRVMGKEIKFLLHFVKESKQDESGMPNNRFLAERTGGTYSTLKVQPAELEDSGVYFCASSRAPWGASREGETQYFGPGTRLLVL.